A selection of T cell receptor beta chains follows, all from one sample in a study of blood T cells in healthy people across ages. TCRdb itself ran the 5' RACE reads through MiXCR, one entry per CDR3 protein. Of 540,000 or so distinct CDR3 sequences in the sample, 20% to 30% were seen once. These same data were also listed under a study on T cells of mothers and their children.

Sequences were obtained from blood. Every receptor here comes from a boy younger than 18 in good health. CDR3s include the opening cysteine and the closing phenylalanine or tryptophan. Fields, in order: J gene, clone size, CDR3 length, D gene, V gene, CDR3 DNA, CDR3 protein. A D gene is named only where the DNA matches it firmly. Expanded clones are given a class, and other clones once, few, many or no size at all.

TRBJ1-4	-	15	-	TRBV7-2	TGTGCCAGCAGCTTAGCGCCAGGTTCCAATGAAAAACTGTTTTTT	CASSLAPGSNEKLFF
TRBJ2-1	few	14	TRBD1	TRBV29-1	TGCAGCGTTACAGGACAGGGATCCTACAATGAGCAGTTCTTC	CSVTGQGSYNEQFF
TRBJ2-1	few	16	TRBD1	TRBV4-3	TGCGCCAGCAGCCAAGGGCGGACAGGGGATGACAATGAGCAGTTCTTC	CASSQGRTGDDNEQFF
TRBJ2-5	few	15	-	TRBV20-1	TGCAGTGCCGACGAGATAAGAGCGTACCAAGAGACCCAGTACTTC	CSADEIRAYQETQYF
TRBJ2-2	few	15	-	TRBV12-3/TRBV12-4	TGTGCCAGCACCGCCGGGACCCCGAACACCGGGGAGCTGTTTTTT	CASTAGTPNTGELFF
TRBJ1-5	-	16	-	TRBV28	TGTGCCAGCAGTTTACGTCCAGGGTATAGCAATCAGCCCCAGCATTTT	CASSLRPGYSNQPQHF
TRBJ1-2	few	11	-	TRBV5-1	TGCGCCAGCAGCCTTGACGATGGCTACACCTTC	CASSLDDGYTF
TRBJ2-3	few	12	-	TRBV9	TGTGCCAGCAGCGGACTCACAGATACGCAGTATTTT	CASSGLTDTQYF
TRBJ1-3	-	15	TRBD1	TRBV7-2	TGTGCCAGCAGCCAACAGGGGGTCTCTGGAAACACCATATATTTT	CASSQQGVSGNTIYF
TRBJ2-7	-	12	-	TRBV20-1	TGCAGTGCTAGGGACGGGGAGTACGGGCAGTACTTC	CSARDGEYGQYF
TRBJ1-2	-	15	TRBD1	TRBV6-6	TGTGCCAGCAGCCTAGACAGGGGCAGGGACTATGGCTACACCTTC	CASSLDRGRDYGYTF
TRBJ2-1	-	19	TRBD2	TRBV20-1	TGCAGTGCTAGAGGCGGGACTAGCGGCTACCCATCGATCTACAATGAGCAGTTCTTC	CSARGGTSGYPSIYNEQFF
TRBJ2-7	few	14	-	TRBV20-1	TGCAGTGCTAGGGTGCCAGGGTACTCCTACGAGCAGTACTTC	CSARVPGYSYEQYF
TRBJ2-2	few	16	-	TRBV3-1	TGTGCCAGCAGCCAAGGGGCTATAACGAACACCGGGGAGCTGTTTTTT	CASSQGAITNTGELFF
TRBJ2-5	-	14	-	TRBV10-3	TGTGCCATCAGTGAGTCTACTAGGTACGAGACCCGGTACTTC	CAISESTRYETRYF
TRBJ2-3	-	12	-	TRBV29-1	TGCAGCGTTGCTACTCAGGGTATCACGCAGTATTTT	CSVATQGITQYF
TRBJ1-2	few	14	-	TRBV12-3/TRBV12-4	TGTGCCAGCAGTCTCACAGGGTACTTCTATGGCTACACCTTC	CASSLTGYFYGYTF
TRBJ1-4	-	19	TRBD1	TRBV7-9	TGTGCCAGCAGCTTAGCGTTTGGGGGACAGGGGCCGGCGGATGAAAAACTGTTTTTT	CASSLAFGGQGPADEKLFF
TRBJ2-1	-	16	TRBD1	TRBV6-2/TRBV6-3	TGCGCCAGCAGTTTTAAGGGGACAGGGTGGTACAATGAGCAGTTCTTC	CASSFKGTGWYNEQFF
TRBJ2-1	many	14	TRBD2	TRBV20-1	TGCAGCGGCCGGACTAGCGGGAGCCGTAATGAGCAGTTCTTC	CSGRTSGSRNEQFF
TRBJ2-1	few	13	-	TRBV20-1	TGCAGTGCTAGAGAGGGCTCCTGGGATGAGCAGTTCTTC	CSAREGSWDEQFF
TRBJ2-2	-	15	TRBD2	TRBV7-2	TGTGCCAGCAGTCAATCGGGGGGGCGTATCGGGGAGTTGTTTTTT	CASSQSGGRIGELFF
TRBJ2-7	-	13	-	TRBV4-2	TGTGCCAGCAGCCAAGGCGGCTCCCACGAGCAGTACTTC	CASSQGGSHEQYF
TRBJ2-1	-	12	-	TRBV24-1	TGTGCCACCAGTGATTTCGCGGATGAGCAGTTCTTC	CATSDFADEQFF
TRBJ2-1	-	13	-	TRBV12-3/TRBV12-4	TGTGCCAGCAGTTTACTGGATGGCAATGAGCAGTTCTTC	CASSLLDGNEQFF
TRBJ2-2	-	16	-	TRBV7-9	TGTGCCAGCAGCAACCTCGCCTTGGTGGGCACCGGGGAGCTGTTTTTT	CASSNLALVGTGELFF
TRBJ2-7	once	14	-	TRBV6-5	TGTGCCAGCAGTTACTCTACAGGGCGCTACGAGCAGTACTTC	CASSYSTGRYEQYF
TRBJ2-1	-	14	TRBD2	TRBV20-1	TGCAGTGCTGGACCCAGCGGGGGATACAATGAGCAGTTCTTC	CSAGPSGGYNEQFF
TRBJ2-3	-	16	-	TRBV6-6	TGTGCCAGCAGTTATCGAGTTATCGGTCGATCAGATACGCAGTATTTT	CASSYRVIGRSDTQYF
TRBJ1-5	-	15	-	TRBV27	TGTGCCAGCAGTTTAGTCCGTGGGGGCAATCAGCCCCAGCATTTT	CASSLVRGGNQPQHF
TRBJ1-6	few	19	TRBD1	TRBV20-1	TGCAGTGCTAGAGGGGGCGGGTGGGGGACAGGGAGTTCGAATTCACCCCTCCACTTT	CSARGGGWGTGSSNSPLHF
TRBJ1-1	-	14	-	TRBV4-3	TGCTCCAGCAGGAAGGGGCAGCCGGGGACTGAAGCTTTCTTT	CSSRKGQPGTEAFF